This passage covers 14 T cell receptor beta chains from one sample sequenced in a study of cytomegalovirus exposure and HLA in healthy donors. The primer mix had 60 Vbeta and 13 Jbeta primers. Sequenced by immunoSEQ multiplex PCR; TCRdb stores in-frame clones only, minus some. The listing records around 76,000 clones. Sequenced sample: PBMCs. The receptors originated from a woman aged 60-75 years in good health and CMV-seronegative.

For the CDR3, the DNA is TGCGCCAGCAGCCAAGAGGGCCAGGGGGAGTTCACTGAAGCTTTCTTT. Protein sequence: CASSQEGQGEFTEAFF. V is TRBV4-1 and J is TRBJ1-1, with TRBD1 matching over 7 bases. The V gene end was trimmed by 0 bases and the J gene end by 4 bases; junction bases not matched to a gene: 8. This CDR3 region has 16 residues. Germline assignment: CDR1 MGHRA and CDR2 YSYEKL.

This chain connects TRBV19 to TRBJ1-5; the D gene is possibly TRBD1 (6 bases). Per the germline V gene, CDR1 is LNHDA and CDR2 is SQIVND (reference sequence). The CDR3 has 16 residues. With 0 bases removed from V and 5 bases from J, the gap between germline ends came to 14 bases. The DNA of the CDR3 is TGTGCCAGTAGTATAGATCCGGACAGTGATTATCAGCCCCAGCATTTT. Amino acid sequence: CASSIDPDSDYQPQHF.

The J gene is TRBJ2-1, the V gene TRBV4-1, with TRBD1 identical over 8 bases. The CDR3 is made up of 16 amino acids. Germline CDR1 is MGHRA and CDR2 is YSYEKL. The junction had 9 bases not matched to a gene; V was cut back by 4 bases and J by 4 bases. The CDR3 DNA sequence: TGCGCCAGCAGCCGGATAGGGACAGGTGATTACAATGAGCAGTTCTTC. Translation: CASSRIGTGDYNEQFF.

The V gene is TRBV19, the J gene TRBJ1-5; 7 positions match TRBD1. V dropped 4 bases and J dropped 1; count of bases not matched to a gene: 7. The CDR3 has 16 residues. From germline, CDR1 is LNHDA and CDR2 SQIVND (reference sequence). CDR3 loop: CASSRDSQGSNQPQHF. DNA for the CDR3: TGTGCCAGTAGTAGGGACAGCCAAGGCAGCAATCAGCCCCAGCATTTT.

The chain combines TRBV28 with TRBJ2-1, with TRBD2 identical over 11 bases. Germline values: CDR1 MDHEN, CDR2 SYDVKM. V was pared by 5 bases and J by 3 bases, with 6 bases of the junction left unmatched. This CDR3 contains 16 residues. DNA for the CDR3: TGTGCCAGCAGTCCAACTAGCGGGAGACACTACAATGAGCAGTTCTTC. Its protein product is CASSPTSGRHYNEQFF.

The V call is TRBV5-1, the J call TRBJ1-1; TRBD1 matches 8 bases. Per the germline V gene, CDR1 is SGHRS and CDR2 is YFSETQ. This CDR3 region has 15 residues. V lost 3 bases to trimming and J lost 5 bases; unmatched junction nucleotides: 9. CDR3 in DNA: TGCGCCAGCAGCTCCGCCGGGACAGGTCGAACTGAAGCTTTCTTT. It specifies CASSSAGTGRTEAFF.

The genes are TRBV6-6 and TRBJ2-1; TRBD1 might be the D (6 bases). The CDR3 has 15 amino acids. V lost 6 bases and J 6 bases, leaving 18 bases between the germline ends. The germline V gene encodes CDR1 MNHNY and CDR2 SVGAGI (reference sequence). DNA for the CDR3: TGTGCCAGCAGACGATCGGGGATCAGGGGCAATGAGCAGTTCTTC. It codes for CASRRSGIRGNEQFF.

V usage is TRBV11-2 and J usage is TRBJ2-1, with D tentatively TRBD1 (6 bases). In germline, CDR1 is SGHAT, CDR2 FQNNGV. This CDR3 spans 12 amino acids. With 5 bases removed from V and 13 bases from J, the gap between germline ends came to 15 bases. CDR3 coding DNA: TGTGCCAGCAGCCCCGCCGGGACAAATCAGTTCTTC. Its translation: CASSPAGTNQFF.

The chain uses TRBV2 and TRBJ2-1; D might be TRBD2 (6 bases). CDR1 SNHLY and CDR2 FYNNEI come from the germline V gene. The CDR3 sequence is 11 residues long. The V end was cut by 8 bases, the J end by 14 bases, with 16 bases between. The CDR3 reads CASELLEGKFF. CDR3 DNA: TGTGCCAGCGAGCTTTTGGAGGGCAAGTTCTTC.

The chain has TRBV27 and TRBJ1-3, with D possibly being TRBD1 (5 bases). This CDR3 region has 14 residues. CDR1 and CDR2 from the germline V gene are MNHEY and SMNVEV (reference sequence). Trimming shortened V by 5 bases and J by 4 bases, and 12 bases separated the two germline ends. The CDR3 sequence: CASSRLGQGNTIYF. The DNA of the CDR3 is TGTGCCAGCAGTCGCCTCGGACAAGGAAACACCATATATTTT.

The chain combines TRBV27 with TRBJ2-7; D is possibly TRBD1 (5 bases). Germline V lookup: CDR1 MNHEY, CDR2 SMNVEV (reference sequence). V shed 4 bases and J shed 4 bases, with 17 bases lying between them. There are 15 residues in the CDR3. As DNA, the CDR3 is TGTGCCAGCAGTTCCCTTGGCAGGGCGTCTTACGAGCAGTACTTC. This translates into CASSSLGRASYEQYF.

The genes are TRBV5-8 and TRBJ2-7; D is perhaps TRBD2 (6 bases). CDR3 length equals 15 residues. V lost 6 bases, J lost 0 bases, and 16 bases lay in between. The germline CDR1 and CDR2 sequences are SGHTS and YDEGEE. DNA of the CDR3: TGTGCCAGCACTCTTATTGGCGGGGACTCCTACGAGCAGTACTTC. Its protein product is CASTLIGGDSYEQYF.

As to this clone: This CDR3 is also generated by other DNA sequences in the sample. The chain carries TRBV12-5 and TRBJ1-1; D is undetermined. In germline, CDR1 is LGHNT, CDR2 FRNRAP. V was shortened by 6 bases and J by 1 base, with 3 bases between the two germline ends. This CDR3 has 11 amino acids. The CDR3 nucleotides read TGTGCTAGTGGGCGGAACACTGAAGCTTTCTTT. Translation gives CASGRNTEAFF.

The genes are TRBV5-1 and TRBJ2-1, with 8 bases that match TRBD1. J gave up 2 bases and V 4 bases, and 5 bases lay outside the gene matches. Germline-derived CDR1 and CDR2 are SGHRS and YFSETQ. This CDR3 contains 15 residues. CDR3 amino acids: CASSLTGEPYNEQFF. The CDR3 coding sequence is TGCGCCAGCAGCCTGACAGGGGAACCCTACAATGAGCAGTTCTTC.